This section outlines one TCR beta chain sequence together with its context. Its antigen is unknown. Generated by immunoSEQ multiplex PCR, the TCRdb table keeps only in-frame clones and is missing some. The sample shows around 80,000 clones, around 86% of them seen only once. The entry originates in a study of OX40 agonist ivuxolimab in advanced cancers. Looking at the study overall: Every 2 weeks, patients got intravenous ivuxolimab at one of six dose levels (0.01-10 mg/kg). Study-wide findings and caveats: Clones of CD4+ and CD8+ blood T cells grew by week 6 at doses of 0.1 to 3.0 mg/kg. Several nonresponders also turned out to have low normalized T-cell clonal expansion.

At baseline, cycle 4 day 1, and cycle 7 day 1, blood was sampled. Per the germline V gene, CDR1 is GTSNPN and CDR2 is SVGIG (reference sequence). V was pared by 2 bases and J by 10 bases, with 15 bases between. This CDR3 is built from 13 residues. Specimen: CD4+ or CD8+ T cells sorted from blood, collected in a trial of the OX40 agonist ivuxolimab. This receptor was identified in an adult with an advanced solid tumor such as melanoma, head and neck, liver or kidney cancer. The V gene is TRBV30, the J gene TRBJ2-1; D possibly corresponds to TRBD2 (5 bases). The CDR3 DNA sequence: TGTGCCTGGAGTCTACTCAGCGGCAACGAGCAGTTCTTC. It encodes CAWSLLSGNEQFF.